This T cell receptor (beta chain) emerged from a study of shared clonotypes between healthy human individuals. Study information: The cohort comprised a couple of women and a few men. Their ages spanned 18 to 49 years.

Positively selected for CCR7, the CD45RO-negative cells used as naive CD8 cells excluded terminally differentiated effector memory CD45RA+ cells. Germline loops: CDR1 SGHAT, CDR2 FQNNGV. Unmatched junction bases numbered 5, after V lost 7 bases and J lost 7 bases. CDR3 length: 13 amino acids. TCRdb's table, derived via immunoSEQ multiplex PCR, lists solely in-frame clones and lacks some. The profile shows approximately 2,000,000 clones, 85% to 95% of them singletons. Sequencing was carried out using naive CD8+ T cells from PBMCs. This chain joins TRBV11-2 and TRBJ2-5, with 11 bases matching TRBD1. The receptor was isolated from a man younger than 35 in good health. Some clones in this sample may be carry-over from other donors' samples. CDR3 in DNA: TGTGCCAGCACCGGGACAGGGGGGGTGACCCAGTACTTC. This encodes CASTGTGGVTQYF.